Listed below are T cell receptor beta chains from one sample, sequenced in a study of blood T cell repertoires in COVID-19. Assay used: immunoSEQ multiplex PCR; TCRdb lists only in-frame clones, some missing. The sample has 300,000 or so clones; 70% to 90% are singletons. Sequencing was done on a sample of PBMCs or T cells enriched from blood (not recorded which). These receptors were obtained from a woman aged 30 to 39 who had recovered from COVID-19. Each CDR3 is given with its conserved first and last residue. A D gene is named only where the DNA matches it firmly. The size field is filled for only some rows; it gives once, few, many or a size class.

j_gene | len | abundance | v_gene | d_gene | CDR3aa | CDR3nt
TRBJ1-2 | 17 | - | TRBV18 | - | CASSPFESGLSNYGYTF | TGTGCCAGCTCACCCTTCGAATCCGGACTATCTAACTATGGCTACACCTTC
TRBJ2-7 | 14 | - | TRBV7-2 | - | CASSLGQGHREQYF | TGTGCCAGCAGCTTAGGGCAGGGTCACCGCGAGCAGTACTTC
TRBJ1-5 | 15 | - | TRBV4-2 | - | CASSQDSEGNQPQHF | TGTGCCAGCAGCCAAGATTCAGAGGGTAATCAGCCCCAGCATTTT
TRBJ1-3 | 15 | - | TRBV5-1 | TRBD1 | CASSWGDRDGNTIYF | TGCGCCAGCAGCTGGGGTGACAGGGATGGAAACACCATATATTTT
TRBJ1-6 | 14 | - | TRBV6-1 | - | CASSESGNNSPLHF | TGTGCCAGCAGTGAATCAGGCAATAATTCACCCCTCCACTTT
TRBJ2-7 | 16 | - | TRBV6-5 | TRBD2 | CASSYSRAGGTYEQYF | TGTGCCAGCAGTTACTCGAGAGCCGGGGGGACCTACGAGCAGTACTTC
TRBJ1-2 | 15 | - | TRBV5-4 | TRBD1 | CASSLGTGGDYGYTF | TGTGCCAGCAGCTTGGGGACAGGGGGCGACTATGGCTACACCTTC
TRBJ1-1 | 13 | - | TRBV27 | TRBD1 | CASSPRQGVEAFF | TGTGCCAGCAGTCCCCGACAGGGAGTTGAAGCTTTCTTT
TRBJ1-2 | 14 | - | TRBV4-2 | - | CASSPPTPGGGYTF | TGTGCCAGCAGCCCACCTACTCCGGGGGGTGGCTACACCTTC
TRBJ2-1 | 14 | - | TRBV4-1 | - | CASSQVSISNEQFF | TGCGCCAGCAGCCAAGTATCTATTTCCAATGAGCAGTTCTTC
TRBJ2-1 | 16 | - | TRBV5-6 | TRBD2 | CASSGRTSGGGNEQFF | TGTGCCAGCAGCGGAAGGACTAGCGGGGGTGGCAATGAGCAGTTCTTC
TRBJ2-7 | 15 | - | TRBV6-5 | TRBD2 | CATSRGGAGSYEQYF | TGTGCCACCTCCCGGGGGGGGGCAGGGTCCTACGAGCAGTACTTC
TRBJ1-1 | 14 | - | TRBV5-1 | - | CASSLTRLNTEAFF | TGCGCCAGCAGCTTGACGAGATTGAACACTGAAGCTTTCTTT
TRBJ2-2 | 16 | - | TRBV19 | TRBD1 | CASNRGTGGAPGELFF | TGTGCCAGTAATAGGGGGACAGGGGGCGCGCCCGGGGAGCTGTTTTTT
TRBJ2-5 | 15 | - | TRBV18 | - | CASSPFRGNQETQYF | TGTGCCAGCTCACCCTTCAGGGGCAACCAAGAGACCCAGTACTTC
TRBJ1-1 | 18 | - | TRBV15 | - | CATRREQLLTRANTEAFF | TGTGCCACCAGAAGGGAGCAGTTACTAACTCGGGCCAACACTGAAGCTTTCTTT
TRBJ1-1 | 14 | once | TRBV4-1 | TRBD1 | CASSIRDRWTEAFF | TGCGCCAGCAGCATCCGGGACAGGTGGACTGAAGCTTTCTTT
TRBJ2-1 | 13 | once | TRBV27 | - | CASSSTEYNEQFF | TGTGCCAGCAGTTCGACAGAATACAATGAGCAGTTCTTC
TRBJ2-3 | 16 | - | TRBV27 | TRBD2 | CASSSATSGGVDTQYF | TGTGCCAGCAGCTCCGCGACTAGCGGGGGAGTAGATACGCAGTATTTT
TRBJ1-4 | 16 | - | TRBV3-1/TRBV3-2 | - | CASSWEGAATNEKLFF | TGTGCCAGCAGCTGGGAGGGAGCAGCAACTAATGAAAAACTGTTTTTT
TRBJ2-7 | 14 | - | TRBV6-5 | TRBD2 | CASSPAGVSYEQYF | TGTGCCAGCAGTCCGGCGGGAGTCTCCTACGAGCAGTACTTC
TRBJ2-5 | 14 | - | TRBV5-4 | - | CASSLSTDQETQYF | TGTGCCAGCAGCTTGAGTACAGACCAAGAGACCCAGTACTTC
TRBJ1-3 | 16 | - | TRBV11-2 | - | CASSKNNQGSGNTIYF | TGTGCCAGCAGCAAAAACAATCAGGGCTCTGGAAACACCATATATTTT
TRBJ1-4 | 14 | - | TRBV19 | TRBD1 | CASTPGQGLEKLFF | TGTGCCAGTACTCCGGGACAGGGATTGGAAAAACTGTTTTTT
TRBJ2-5 | 14 | once | TRBV7-2 | - | CASSLVPLQETQYF | TGTGCCAGCAGCTTAGTGCCACTTCAAGAGACCCAGTACTTC
TRBJ1-1 | 14 | - | TRBV18 | TRBD1 | CASSPQQGATEAFF | TGTGCCAGCTCACCACAACAGGGGGCCACTGAAGCTTTCTTT
TRBJ1-2 | 14 | - | TRBV6-5 | - | CATGRGGANYGYTF | TGTGCCACTGGGCGGGGGGGAGCTAACTATGGCTACACCTTC
TRBJ1-5 | 15 | - | TRBV6-5 | - | CASSYAGYSNQPQHF | TGTGCCAGCAGTTATGCGGGATATAGCAATCAGCCCCAGCATTTT
TRBJ1-4 | 15 | - | TRBV2 | TRBD1 | CASRRDRGTNEKLFF | TGTGCCAGCAGAAGAGACAGGGGAACTAATGAAAAACTGTTTTTT